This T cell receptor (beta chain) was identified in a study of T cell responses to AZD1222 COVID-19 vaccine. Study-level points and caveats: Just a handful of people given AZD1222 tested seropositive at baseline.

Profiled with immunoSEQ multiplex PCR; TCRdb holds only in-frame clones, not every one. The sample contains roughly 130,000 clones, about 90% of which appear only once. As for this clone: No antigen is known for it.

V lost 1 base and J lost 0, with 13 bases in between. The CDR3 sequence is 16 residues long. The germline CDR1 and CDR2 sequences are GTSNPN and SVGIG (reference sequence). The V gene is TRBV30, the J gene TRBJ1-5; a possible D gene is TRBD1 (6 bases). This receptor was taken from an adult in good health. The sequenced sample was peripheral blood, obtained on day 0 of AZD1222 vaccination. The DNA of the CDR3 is TGTGCCTGGAGTGCAGGGGATTACTATAGCAATCAGCCCCAGCATTTT. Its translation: CAWSAGDYYSNQPQHF. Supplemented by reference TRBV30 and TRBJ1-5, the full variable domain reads SQTIHQWPATLVQPVGSPLSLECTVEGTSNPNLYWYRQAAGRGLQLLFYSVGIGQISSEVPQNLSASRPQDRQFILSSKKLLLSDSGFYLCAWSAGDYYSNQPQHFGDGTRLSIL.